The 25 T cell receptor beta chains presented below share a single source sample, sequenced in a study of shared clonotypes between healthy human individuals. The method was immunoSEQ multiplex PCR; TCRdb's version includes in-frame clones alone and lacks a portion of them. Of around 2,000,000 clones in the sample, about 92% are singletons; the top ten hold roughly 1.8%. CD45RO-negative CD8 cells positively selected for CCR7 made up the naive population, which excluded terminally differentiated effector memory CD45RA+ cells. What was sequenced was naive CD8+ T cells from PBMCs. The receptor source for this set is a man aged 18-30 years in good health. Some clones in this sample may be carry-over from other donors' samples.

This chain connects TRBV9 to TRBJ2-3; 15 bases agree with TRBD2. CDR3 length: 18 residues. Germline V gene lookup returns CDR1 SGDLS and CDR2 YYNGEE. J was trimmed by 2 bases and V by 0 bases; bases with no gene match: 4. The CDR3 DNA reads TGTGCCAGCAGCGTAGGAGGGACTAGCGGGAGGAACACAGATACGCAGTATTTT. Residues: CASSVGGTSGRNTDTQYF.

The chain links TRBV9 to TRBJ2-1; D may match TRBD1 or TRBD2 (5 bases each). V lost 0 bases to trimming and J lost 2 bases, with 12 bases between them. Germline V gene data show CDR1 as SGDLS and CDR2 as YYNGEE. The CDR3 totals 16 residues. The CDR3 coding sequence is TGTGCCAGCAGCGTAGTCGGGGCTCCAGCCTACAATGAGCAGTTCTTC. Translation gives CASSVVGAPAYNEQFF.

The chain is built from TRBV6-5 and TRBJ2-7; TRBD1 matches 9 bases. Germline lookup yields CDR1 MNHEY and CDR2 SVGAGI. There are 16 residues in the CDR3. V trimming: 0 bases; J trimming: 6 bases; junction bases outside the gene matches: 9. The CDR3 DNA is TGTGCCAGCAGTTACTCACCCCCGGGACAGGGCGCCGAGCAGTACTTC. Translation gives CASSYSPPGQGAEQYF.

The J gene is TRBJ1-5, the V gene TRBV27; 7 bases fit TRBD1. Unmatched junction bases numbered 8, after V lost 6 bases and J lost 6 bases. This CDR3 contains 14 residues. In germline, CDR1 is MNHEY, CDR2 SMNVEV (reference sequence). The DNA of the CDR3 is TGTGCCAGCAGAGACAGGGACGGGAGTCAGCCCCAGCATTTT. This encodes CASRDRDGSQPQHF.

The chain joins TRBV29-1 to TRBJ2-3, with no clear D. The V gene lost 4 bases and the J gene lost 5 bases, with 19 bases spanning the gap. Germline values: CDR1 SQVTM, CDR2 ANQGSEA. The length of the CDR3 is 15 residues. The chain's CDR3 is CSVVAARQVGDTQYF. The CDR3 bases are TGCAGCGTTGTGGCAGCCCGACAAGTGGGAGATACGCAGTATTTT.

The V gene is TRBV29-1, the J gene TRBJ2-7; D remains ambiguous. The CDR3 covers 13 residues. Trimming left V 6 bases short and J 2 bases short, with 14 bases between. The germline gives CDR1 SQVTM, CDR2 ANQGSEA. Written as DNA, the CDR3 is TGCAGCGTGGGGATGGCATACCCCTACGAGCAGTACTTC. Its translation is CSVGMAYPYEQYF.

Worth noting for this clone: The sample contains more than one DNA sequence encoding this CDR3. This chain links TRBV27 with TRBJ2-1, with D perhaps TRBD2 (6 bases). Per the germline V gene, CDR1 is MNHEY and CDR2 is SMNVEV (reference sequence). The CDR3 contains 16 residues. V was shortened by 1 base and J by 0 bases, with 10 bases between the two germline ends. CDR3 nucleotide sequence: TGTGCCAGCAGTTTATTTGCGGGAAGCTCCTACAATGAGCAGTTCTTC. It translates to CASSLFAGSSYNEQFF.

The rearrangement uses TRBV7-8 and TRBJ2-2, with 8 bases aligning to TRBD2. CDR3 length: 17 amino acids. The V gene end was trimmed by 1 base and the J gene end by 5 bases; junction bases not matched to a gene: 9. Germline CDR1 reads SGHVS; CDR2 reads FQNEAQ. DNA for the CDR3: TGTGCCAGCAGCTTAGTCCTAAGCGGGAGCTTTACCGGGGAGCTGTTTTTT. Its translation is CASSLVLSGSFTGELFF. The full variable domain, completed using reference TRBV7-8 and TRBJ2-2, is GAGVSQSPRYKVAKRGQDVALRCDPISGHVSLFWYQQALGQGPEFLTYFQNEAQLDKSGLPSDRFFAERPEGSVSTLKIQRTQQEDSAVYLCASSLVLSGSFTGELFFGEGSRLTVL.

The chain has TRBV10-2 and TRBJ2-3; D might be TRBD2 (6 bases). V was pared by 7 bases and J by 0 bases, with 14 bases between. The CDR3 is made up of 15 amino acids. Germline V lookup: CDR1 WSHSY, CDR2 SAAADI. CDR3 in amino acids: CASISPSESTDTQYF. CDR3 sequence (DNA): TGCGCCAGCATCAGTCCTAGCGAAAGCACAGATACGCAGTATTTT.

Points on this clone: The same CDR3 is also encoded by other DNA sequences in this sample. The CDR3 coding sequence is TGTGCCAGCAGCTTGGTCGGGACAGGTGAAGCTTTCTTT. Its protein is CASSLVGTGEAFF. V and J are TRBV5-6 and TRBJ1-1; 8 nucleotides agree with TRBD1. Trimming cost V 0 bases and J 7 bases; bases outside gene matches: 2. CDR3 length equals 13 residues. Germline loops: CDR1 SGHDT, CDR2 YYEEEE.

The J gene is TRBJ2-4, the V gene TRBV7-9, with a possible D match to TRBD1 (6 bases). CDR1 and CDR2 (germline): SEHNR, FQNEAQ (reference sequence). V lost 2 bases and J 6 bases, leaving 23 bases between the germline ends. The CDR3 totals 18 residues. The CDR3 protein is CASSLWVKARQELNIQYF. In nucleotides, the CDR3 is TGTGCCAGCAGCTTATGGGTCAAGGCACGACAGGAGCTAAACATTCAGTACTTC.

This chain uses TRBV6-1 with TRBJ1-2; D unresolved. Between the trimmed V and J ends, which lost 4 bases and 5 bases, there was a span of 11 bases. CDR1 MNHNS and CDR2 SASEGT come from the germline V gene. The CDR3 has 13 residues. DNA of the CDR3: TGTGCCAGCAGTGCCACTACACGATATGGCTACACCTTC. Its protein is CASSATTRYGYTF.

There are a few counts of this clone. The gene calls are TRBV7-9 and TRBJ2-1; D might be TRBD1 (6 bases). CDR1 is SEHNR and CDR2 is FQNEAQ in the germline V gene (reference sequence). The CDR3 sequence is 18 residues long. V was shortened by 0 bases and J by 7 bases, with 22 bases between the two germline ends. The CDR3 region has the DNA TGTGCCAGCAGCTTAGCGGGGGCGGCGGTTACGAATTTAAATGAGCAGTTCTTC. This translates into CASSLAGAAVTNLNEQFF.

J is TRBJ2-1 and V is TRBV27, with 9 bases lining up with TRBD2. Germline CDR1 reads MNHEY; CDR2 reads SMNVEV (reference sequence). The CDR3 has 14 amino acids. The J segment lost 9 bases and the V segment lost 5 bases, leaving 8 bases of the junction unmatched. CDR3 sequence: CASSPNVAGVEQFF. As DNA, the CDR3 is TGTGCCAGCAGTCCCAATGTAGCGGGAGTTGAGCAGTTCTTC.

In DNA form, the CDR3 reads TGTGCCAGCAGCAAAACGACGACAGGGGAGTATGGCTACACCTTC. This sequence encodes CASSKTTTGEYGYTF. V is TRBV7-9 and J is TRBJ1-2; 8 bases agree with TRBD1. From germline, CDR1 is SEHNR and CDR2 FQNEAQ (reference sequence). This CDR3 comprises 15 residues. The V gene end was trimmed by 5 bases and the J gene end by 5 bases; junction bases not matched to a gene: 10.

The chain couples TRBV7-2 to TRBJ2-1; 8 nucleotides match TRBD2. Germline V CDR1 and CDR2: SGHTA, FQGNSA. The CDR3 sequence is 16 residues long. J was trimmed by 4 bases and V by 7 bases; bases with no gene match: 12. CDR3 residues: CASTPFGLASYNEQFF. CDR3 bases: TGTGCCAGCACGCCTTTCGGACTAGCCTCTTACAATGAGCAGTTCTTC.

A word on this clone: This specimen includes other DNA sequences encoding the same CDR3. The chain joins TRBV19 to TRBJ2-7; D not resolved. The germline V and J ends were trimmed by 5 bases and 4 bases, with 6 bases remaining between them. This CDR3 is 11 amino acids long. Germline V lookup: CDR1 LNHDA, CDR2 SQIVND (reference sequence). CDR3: CASSLGYEQYF. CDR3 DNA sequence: TGTGCCAGTAGTCTGGGGTACGAGCAGTACTTC.

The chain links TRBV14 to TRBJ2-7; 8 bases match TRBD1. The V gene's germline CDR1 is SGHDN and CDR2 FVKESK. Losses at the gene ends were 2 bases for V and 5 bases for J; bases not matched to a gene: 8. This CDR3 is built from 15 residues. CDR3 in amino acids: CASSQQRTGSHEQYF. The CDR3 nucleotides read TGTGCCAGCAGCCAACAGCGGACAGGGTCCCACGAGCAGTACTTC.

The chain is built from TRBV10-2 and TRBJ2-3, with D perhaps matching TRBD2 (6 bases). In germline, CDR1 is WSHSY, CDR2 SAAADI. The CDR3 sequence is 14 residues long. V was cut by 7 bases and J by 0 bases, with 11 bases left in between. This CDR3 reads CASTLATSTDTQYF. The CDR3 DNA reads TGCGCCAGCACCCTAGCGACTAGCACAGATACGCAGTATTTT.

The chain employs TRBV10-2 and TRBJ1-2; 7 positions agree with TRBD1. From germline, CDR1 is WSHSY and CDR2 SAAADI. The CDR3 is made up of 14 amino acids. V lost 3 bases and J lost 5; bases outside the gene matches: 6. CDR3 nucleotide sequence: TGCGCCAGCAGTGATCGGGGGACAGATTATGGCTACACCTTC. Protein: CASSDRGTDYGYTF.

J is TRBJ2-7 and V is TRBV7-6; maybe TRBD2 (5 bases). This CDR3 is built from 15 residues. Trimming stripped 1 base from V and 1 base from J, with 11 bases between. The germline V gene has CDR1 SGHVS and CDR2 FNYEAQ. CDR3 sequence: CASSLEPEESYEQYF. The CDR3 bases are TGTGCCAGCAGCTTAGAACCGGAGGAGTCCTACGAGCAGTACTTC. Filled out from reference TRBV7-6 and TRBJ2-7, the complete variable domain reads GAGVSQSPRYKVTKRGQDVALRCDPISGHVSLYWYRQALGQGPEFLTYFNYEAQQDKSGLPNDRFSAERPEGSISTLTIQRTEQRDSAMYRCASSLEPEESYEQYFGPGTRLTVT.

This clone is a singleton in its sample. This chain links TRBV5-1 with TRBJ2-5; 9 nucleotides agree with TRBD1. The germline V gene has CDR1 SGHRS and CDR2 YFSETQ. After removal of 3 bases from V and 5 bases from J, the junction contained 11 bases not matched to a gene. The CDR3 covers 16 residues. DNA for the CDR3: TGCGCCAGCAGCTCGACCACCGGGACAGGGTTCGAGACCCAGTACTTC. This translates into CASSSTTGTGFETQYF.

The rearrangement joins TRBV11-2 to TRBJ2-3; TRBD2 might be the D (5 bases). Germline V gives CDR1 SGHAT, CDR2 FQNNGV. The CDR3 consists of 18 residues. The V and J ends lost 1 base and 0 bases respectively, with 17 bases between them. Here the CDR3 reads CASSLVPPAVPSTDTQYF. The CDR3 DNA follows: TGTGCCAGCAGCTTAGTCCCTCCAGCGGTTCCTAGCACAGATACGCAGTATTTT.

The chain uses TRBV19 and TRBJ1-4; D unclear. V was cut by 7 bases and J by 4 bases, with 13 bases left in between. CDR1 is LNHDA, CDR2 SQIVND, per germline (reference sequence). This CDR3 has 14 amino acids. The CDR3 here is CASTTLMSNEKLFF. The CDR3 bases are TGTGCCAGTACTACCTTGATGAGTAATGAAAAACTGTTTTTT. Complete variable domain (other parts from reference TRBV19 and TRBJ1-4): DGGITQSPKYLFRKEGQNVTLSCEQNLNHDAMYWYRQDPGQGLRLIYYSQIVNDFQKGDIAEGYSVSREKKESFPLTVTSAQKNPTAFYLCASTTLMSNEKLFFGSGTQLSVL.

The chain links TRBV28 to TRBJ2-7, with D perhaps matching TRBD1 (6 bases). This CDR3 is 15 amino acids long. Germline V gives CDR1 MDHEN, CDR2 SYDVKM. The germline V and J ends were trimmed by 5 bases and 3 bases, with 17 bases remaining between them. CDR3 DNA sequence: TGTGCCAGCAGTGAAACAGGGATTGGGGTCTACGAGCAGTACTTC. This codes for CASSETGIGVYEQYF.